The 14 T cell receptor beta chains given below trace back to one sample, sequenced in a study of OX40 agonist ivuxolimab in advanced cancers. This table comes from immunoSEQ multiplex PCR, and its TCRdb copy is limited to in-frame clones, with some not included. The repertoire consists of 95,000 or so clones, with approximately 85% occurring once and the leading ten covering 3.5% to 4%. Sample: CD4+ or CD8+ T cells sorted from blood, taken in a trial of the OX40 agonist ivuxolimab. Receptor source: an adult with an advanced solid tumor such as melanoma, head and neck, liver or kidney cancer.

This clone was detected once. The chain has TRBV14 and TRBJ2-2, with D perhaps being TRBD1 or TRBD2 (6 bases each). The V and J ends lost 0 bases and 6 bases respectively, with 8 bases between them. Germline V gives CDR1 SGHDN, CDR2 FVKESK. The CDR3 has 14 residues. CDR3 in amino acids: CASSQERGAGELFF. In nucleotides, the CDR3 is TGTGCCAGCAGCCAAGAAAGGGGGGCCGGGGAGCTGTTTTTT.

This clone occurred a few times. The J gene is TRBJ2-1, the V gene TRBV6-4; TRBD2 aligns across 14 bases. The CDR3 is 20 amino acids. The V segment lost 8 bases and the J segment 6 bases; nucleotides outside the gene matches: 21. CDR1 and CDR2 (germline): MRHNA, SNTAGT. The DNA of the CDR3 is TGTGCCAGCCTACTCACCTACGGGACTAGCGGGAGCCGTTCTACCAATGAGCAGTTCTTC. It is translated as CASLLTYGTSGSRSTNEQFF.

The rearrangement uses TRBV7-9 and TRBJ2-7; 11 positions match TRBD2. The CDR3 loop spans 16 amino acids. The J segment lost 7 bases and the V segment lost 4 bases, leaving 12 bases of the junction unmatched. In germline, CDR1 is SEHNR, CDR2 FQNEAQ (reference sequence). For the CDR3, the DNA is TGTGCCAGCAGCTCGAAAGGACTAGCGGGTTTGGGGGAGCAGTACTTC. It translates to CASSSKGLAGLGEQYF.

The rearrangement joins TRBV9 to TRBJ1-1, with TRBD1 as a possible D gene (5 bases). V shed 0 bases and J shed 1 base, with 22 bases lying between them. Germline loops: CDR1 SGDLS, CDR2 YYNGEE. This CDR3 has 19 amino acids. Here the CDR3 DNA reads TGTGCCAGCAGCGTAGCCTTGGGGGATCCCCTGGTCGGGAACACTGAAGCTTTCTTT. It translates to CASSVALGDPLVGNTEAFF. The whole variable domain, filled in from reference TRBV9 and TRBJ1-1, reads DSGVTQTPKHLITATGQRVTLRCSPRSGDLSVYWYQQSLDQGLQFLIQYYNGEERAKGNILERFSAQQFPDLHSELNLSSLELGDSALYFCASSVALGDPLVGNTEAFFGQGTRLTVV.

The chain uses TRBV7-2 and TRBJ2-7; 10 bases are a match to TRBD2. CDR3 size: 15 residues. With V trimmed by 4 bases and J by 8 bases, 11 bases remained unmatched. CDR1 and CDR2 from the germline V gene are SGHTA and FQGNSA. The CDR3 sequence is CASSSQGGTSEQQYF. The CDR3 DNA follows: TGTGCCAGCAGCTCACAAGGCGGGACTAGCGAACAGCAGTACTTC.

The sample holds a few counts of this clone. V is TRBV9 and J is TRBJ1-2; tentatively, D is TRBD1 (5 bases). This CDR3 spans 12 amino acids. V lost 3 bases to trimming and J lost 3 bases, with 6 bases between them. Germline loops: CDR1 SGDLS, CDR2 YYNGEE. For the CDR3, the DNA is TGTGCCAGCAGCGCGGGACACTATGGCTACACCTTC. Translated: CASSAGHYGYTF.

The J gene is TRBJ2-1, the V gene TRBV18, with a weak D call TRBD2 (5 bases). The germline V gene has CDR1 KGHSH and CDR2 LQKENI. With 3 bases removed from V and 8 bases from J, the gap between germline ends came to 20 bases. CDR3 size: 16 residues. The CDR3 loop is CASSPLLGVISYEQFF. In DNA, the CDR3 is TGTGCCAGCTCACCCTTACTAGGAGTAATAAGCTATGAGCAGTTCTTC. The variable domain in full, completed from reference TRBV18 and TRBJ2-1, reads NAGVMQNPRHLVRRRGQEARLRCSPMKGHSHVYWYRQLPEEGLKFMVYLQKENIIDESGMPKERFSAEFPKEGPSILRIQQVVRGDSAAYFCASSPLLGVISYEQFFGPGTRLTVL.

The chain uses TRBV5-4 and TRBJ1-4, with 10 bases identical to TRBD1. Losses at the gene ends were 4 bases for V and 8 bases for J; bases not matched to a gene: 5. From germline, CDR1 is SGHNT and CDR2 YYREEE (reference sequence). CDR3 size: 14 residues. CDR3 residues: CASSPGQGPEKLFF. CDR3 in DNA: TGTGCCAGCAGCCCGGGACAGGGGCCCGAAAAACTGTTTTTT.

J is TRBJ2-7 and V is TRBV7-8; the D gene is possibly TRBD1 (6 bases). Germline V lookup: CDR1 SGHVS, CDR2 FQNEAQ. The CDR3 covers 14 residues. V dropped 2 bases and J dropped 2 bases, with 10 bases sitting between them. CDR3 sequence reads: CASSLRQVPYEQYF. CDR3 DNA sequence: TGTGCCAGCAGCTTAAGACAGGTCCCCTACGAGCAGTACTTC.

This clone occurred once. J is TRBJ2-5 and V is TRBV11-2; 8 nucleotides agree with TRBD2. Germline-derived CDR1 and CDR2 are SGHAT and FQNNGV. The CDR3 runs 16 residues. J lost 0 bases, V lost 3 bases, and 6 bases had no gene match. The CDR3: CASSFNGGGYQETQYF. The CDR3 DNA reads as TGTGCCAGCAGCTTTAATGGCGGGGGGTACCAAGAGACCCAGTACTTC.

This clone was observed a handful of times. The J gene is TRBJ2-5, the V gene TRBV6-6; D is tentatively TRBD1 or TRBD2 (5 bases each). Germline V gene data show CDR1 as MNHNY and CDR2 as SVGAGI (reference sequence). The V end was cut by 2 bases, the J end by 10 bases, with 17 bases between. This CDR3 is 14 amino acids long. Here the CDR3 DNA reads TGTGCCAGCAGTTACGCCGACAGTCGAGGGGACCAGTACTTC. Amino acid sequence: CASSYADSRGDQYF.

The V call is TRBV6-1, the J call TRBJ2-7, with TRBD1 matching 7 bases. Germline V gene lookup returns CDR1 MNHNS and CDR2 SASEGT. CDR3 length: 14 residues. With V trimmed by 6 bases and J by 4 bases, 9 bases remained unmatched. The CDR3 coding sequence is TGTGCCAGCAGAATACAACAGACAGGGTACGAGCAGTACTTC. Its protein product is CASRIQQTGYEQYF.

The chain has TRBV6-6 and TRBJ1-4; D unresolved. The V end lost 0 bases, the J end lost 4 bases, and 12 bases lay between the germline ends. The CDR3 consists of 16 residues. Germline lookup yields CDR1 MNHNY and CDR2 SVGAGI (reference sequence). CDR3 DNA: TGTGCCAGCAGTTACTCGGCTCGCAGAAATAATGAAAAACTGTTTTTT. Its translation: CASSYSARRNNEKLFF.

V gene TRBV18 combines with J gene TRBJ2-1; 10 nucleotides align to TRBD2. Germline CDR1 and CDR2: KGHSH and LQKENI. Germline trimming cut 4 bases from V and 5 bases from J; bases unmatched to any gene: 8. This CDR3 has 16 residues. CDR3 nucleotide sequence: TGTGCCAGCTCACGGACTAGCGGTTTCTCGGACAATGAGCAGTTCTTC. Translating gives CASSRTSGFSDNEQFF.